This T cell receptor (beta chain) was captured in a study of Ad26.COV2.S vaccination and SARS-CoV-2 variants (dated by TCRdb to the early 2020s). Background on the whole study: Sequencing of the TCRbeta repertoire served to evaluate the specificity and breadth of SARS-CoV-2-reactive T cell receptors following Ad26.COV2.S vaccination. The TCR-sequenced set comprised approximately 30 samples: approximately 19 Ad26.COV2.S vaccine recipients, 5 placebo recipients and 8 SARS-CoV-2 convalescent individuals.

The study at large found these results: Ad26.COV2.S recipients had higher spike-specific TCR breadth than placebo recipients (P = 0.0014). Non-spike TCR breadth was comparable between vaccine and placebo recipients, consistent with the vaccine containing only spike. It was noted by the authors that total T cell responses may have been underestimated by the TCR breadth and depth analyses. Substantial breadth of spike-specific CD8+ and CD4+ T cell responses was reported after vaccination.

This clone appeared once. There is no known antigen for this receptor. No quality values exist for individual bases; no much larger clone is one base distant. The immunoSEQ Assay was the method used to sequence TCRbeta CDR3 regions. After extraction, genomic DNA underwent amplification by bias-controlled multiplex PCR, followed by high-throughput sequencing. The published analysis was carried out like this. Collapsing and filtering of sequences were performed to quantify the absolute abundance of each unique TCRbeta CDR3 region. T cell fraction was estimated by normalization of TCRbeta template counts to usable DNA, with usable DNA being measured through amplification of reference genes present in all nucleated cells. Repertoire TCRs were annotated as SARS-CoV-2-specific by exact matching of V gene, CDR3 amino acid sequence and J gene to a known reactive TCR set. The reference SARS-CoV-2 TCR set came from MIRA and was filtered for enrichment in COVID-19-positive ImmuneCODE repertoires, removing public or cross-reactive TCRs. Using the MIRA antigens, annotated TCRs were further analysed by specific ORF or by position within an ORF. Depth was the summed frequency of annotated unique rearrangements, while breadth was defined as annotated unique rearrangements over total unique productive rearrangements. Group comparisons of TCR breadth used two-sided Wilcoxon rank-sum tests. Held by TCRdb, this immuneACCESS table contains in-frame sequences only and omits some clones. Under half of the omission traces to an unresolved V gene where checked; the cause of the rest is unknown. That table is the source of V, J and clone size, and D and trimming were worked out from the DNA. In all, the sample holds hundreds of thousands of clones, and about 90% of those were seen once. The biggest ten clones account for 3.5% to 4.5% of the sample.

After removal of 4 bases from V and 2 bases from J, the junction retains 7 bases not matched to a gene. From its cysteine to its phenylalanine, the CDR3 spans 16 amino acids. CDR3 DNA is the only sequence kept; it has 48 bases, read in frame from the first base. Per the germline V gene, SGHDN is the CDR1 and FVKESK is the CDR2. Sample time point, as interpreted from the label and publication: individuals recovered from natural SARS-CoV-2 infection. This receptor was identified in a human donor who had recovered from COVID-19. In this chain, TRBV14 is recombined with TRBJ2-7; 11 of the junction bases match TRBD2. Sequencing used peripheral blood, obtained after recovery from COVID-19. The CDR3 protein sequence reads: CASSPLAGGLPYEQYF. The DNA sequence reads TGTGCCAGCAGCCCCCTAGCGGGAGGACTCCCCTACGAGCAGTACTTC.